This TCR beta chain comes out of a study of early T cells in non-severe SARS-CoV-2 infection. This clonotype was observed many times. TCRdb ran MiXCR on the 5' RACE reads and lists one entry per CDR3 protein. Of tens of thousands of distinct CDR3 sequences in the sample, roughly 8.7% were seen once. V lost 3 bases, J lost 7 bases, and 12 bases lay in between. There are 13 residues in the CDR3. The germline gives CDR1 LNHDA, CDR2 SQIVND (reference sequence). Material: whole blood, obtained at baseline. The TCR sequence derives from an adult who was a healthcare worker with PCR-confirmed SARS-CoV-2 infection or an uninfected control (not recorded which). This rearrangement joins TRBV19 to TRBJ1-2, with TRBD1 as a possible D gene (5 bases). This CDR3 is CASSIPGLSGYTF. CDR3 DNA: TGTGCCAGTAGTATCCCAGGGTTGTCTGGCTACACCTTC.